This T cell receptor beta chain was sequenced during a study of T cell repertoires in cytomegalovirus infection. As for the study in general: Researchers turned to recently identified HLA-C-restricted CMV epitopes as well as well-studied HLA-B-restricted ones. General study findings and limits: The response measured ex vivo was dominated by TCR beta clonotypes (HLA-C-restricted and CMV-specific).

TCRdb re-analysed the reads in MiXCR, keeping a single row per CDR3 protein. The repertoire includes 350,000 to 400,000 distinct CDR3 sequences, roughly a third of them detected once, and roughly 13% sits in the top ten. In the case of this clonotype: Its specificity is unknown.

The length of the CDR3 is 16 residues. V gave up 4 bases and J gave up 4 bases, with 18 bases separating them. CDR1 is MDHEN and CDR2 is SYDVKM in the germline V gene. Sequenced here: cultured PBMCs, sampled from culture after CMV antigen stimulation. The TCR sequence derives from a human donor in good health (CMV status not recorded). Some clones in this sample may be carry-over from other donors' samples. The chain uses TRBV28 and TRBJ2-3; the D is unclear. The CDR3 sequence: CASSSAGLTYADTQYF. CDR3 nucleotide sequence: TGTGCCAGCAGTTCTGCCGGGTTGACTTATGCAGATACGCAGTATTTT.